This is a list of T cell receptor beta chains from one sample in a study of radiation and T cells in renal cell carcinoma. Measured with immunoSEQ multiplex PCR; TCRdb has only the in-frame clones, and not every one. The repertoire holds about 78,000 clones, with approximately 90% as singletons. Sample: blood, taken from a patient whose treatment included radiotherapy and nephrectomy. Source of these receptors: a woman in her 70s with renal cell carcinoma. The conserved cysteine and the conserved F or W are not part of the CDR3 here. D genes are given only for firm matches. Size is stated for part of the rows, as once, few or many counts, or as a class when the clone is expanded.

J gene | V gene | D gene | clone size | CDR3 protein
TRBJ1-5 | TRBV6-1 | NA | NA | AGNRDINQPQH
TRBJ2-2 | TRBV6-1 | NA | NA | ASSYSRATGELF
TRBJ1-2 | TRBV4-3 | NA | NA | ASSQGYNYGYT
NA | TRBV6-5 | NA | NA | ASSYSLAMLHGEQY
TRBJ1-2 | TRBV7-2 | TRBD1 | NA | ASSQTGGGYT
TRBJ2-1 | TRBV19 | TRBD1 | NA | ASSIDHGTERANEQF
TRBJ1-1 | TRBV19 | NA | NA | ASSFARMNTEAF
TRBJ2-6 | TRBV9 | NA | NA | ASSGRAADSGANVLT
TRBJ1-1 | TRBV28 | NA | once | ASSLSYAEAF
TRBJ2-3 | TRBV30 | TRBD2 | NA | AWSARGAGGSGTQY
TRBJ2-7 | TRBV9 | NA | NA | ASSVVPSSYEQY
TRBJ1-6 | TRBV30 | NA | NA | AWSVDGNSPLH
TRBJ2-3 | TRBV5-1 | TRBD1 | once | ASSLERGQAFPDTQY
TRBJ1-1 | TRBV7-2 | TRBD1 | NA | ASSSRTGGVEAF
TRBJ2-2 | TRBV7-3 | TRBD1 | NA | ASSPTIGQAGELF
TRBJ2-7 | TRBV28 | NA | NA | ASSSPPRVPSSYEQY
TRBJ1-4 | TRBV28 | TRBD1 | NA | ASSWATGDYEKLF
TRBJ1-5 | TRBV19 | TRBD1 | NA | ASSIEGPRTGGGNQPQH
TRBJ2-7 | TRBV27 | NA | NA | ASGPLGVYEQY
TRBJ2-2 | TRBV4-3 | TRBD2 | NA | ASSQDRLAGGHGELF
TRBJ2-1 | TRBV27 | TRBD1 | NA | ASRTGSSYNEQF
TRBJ2-3 | TRBV6-4 | TRBD2 | NA | ASRGGGTDTQY
TRBJ2-7 | TRBV5-1 | NA | NA | ASTLGGSSYEQY
TRBJ2-7 | TRBV28 | TRBD1 | NA | ASSLYRDRFHEQY
TRBJ2-1 | TRBV6-5 | NA | once | ATTRDPRDNEQF
TRBJ2-7 | TRBV7-2 | TRBD2 | once | ASSPLAGGPYEQY
TRBJ1-2 | TRBV5-1 | TRBD1 | NA | ASSLEGDSYHGYT
TRBJ2-5 | TRBV2 | TRBD2 | NA | ASRGLAEIKETQY
TRBJ1-1 | TRBV27 | NA | few | ASRWELNTEAF
TRBJ1-5 | TRBV6-1 | NA | NA | ASSHRVVRNQPQH
TRBJ2-1 | TRBV14 | TRBD2 | NA | ASSQAPGGNEQF
TRBJ2-3 | TRBV27 | NA | NA | ASSPDKTHRGSTDTQY
TRBJ2-7 | TRBV5-1 | NA | NA | ASSLASSYEQY
TRBJ1-1 | TRBV9 | TRBD1 | NA | ASSSIQGAPTEAF
TRBJ2-6 | TRBV9 | NA | NA | ASSVGIGTGANVLT
TRBJ1-1 | TRBV9 | NA | few | ASSAGNLNTEAF
TRBJ1-1 | TRBV28 | NA | NA | ASSFISGTVNTEAF
TRBJ2-7 | TRBV27 | NA | many | ATNDLSFQNEQY
TRBJ2-1 | TRBV6-6 | NA | NA | ASRNGGHNEQF
TRBJ1-5 | TRBV28 | NA | once | ASSLSVNQPQH
TRBJ1-3 | TRBV21-1 | NA | NA | ASSNPSSSSSGNTIY
TRBJ2-7 | TRBV2 | TRBD1 | NA | ASSMETGGSEQY
TRBJ2-2 | TRBV6-5 | NA | NA | ASRNSGANTGELF
TRBJ1-4 | TRBV7-2 | NA | NA | ASSRVGEKLF
TRBJ2-5 | TRBV2 | TRBD2 | NA | ASRGLAEIKGTQY
TRBJ1-1 | TRBV6-5 | NA | NA | ASSYGVSTEAF
TRBJ2-5 | TRBV5-1 | NA | NA | ASSLGRFQETQY
TRBJ1-1 | TRBV20-1 | NA | NA | SATSKGGAF
TRBJ2-7 | TRBV28 | NA | NA | ASEGSQREQY
TRBJ1-2 | TRBV5-1 | TRBD1 | NA | ASSRRTGSDSAYT
TRBJ1-5 | TRBV27 | NA | NA | ASSFRRDSNQPQH
TRBJ2-3 | TRBV7-2 | TRBD2 | NA | ASSFGGEGDTQY
TRBJ2-5 | TRBV7-6 | NA | NA | ASTPGVQETQY
TRBJ2-4 | TRBV7-9 | TRBD1 | NA | ASSFGQGAKNIQY
TRBJ1-2 | TRBV2 | TRBD1 | NA | ASSPDRAFGYT
TRBJ2-1 | TRBV11-2 | TRBD2 | NA | ASIRLAGGKNEQF
TRBJ1-2 | TRBV7-8 | NA | NA | ASSNWTEFKYGYT
TRBJ2-1 | TRBV5-4 | TRBD2 | NA | ASSLGSGGAYNEQF